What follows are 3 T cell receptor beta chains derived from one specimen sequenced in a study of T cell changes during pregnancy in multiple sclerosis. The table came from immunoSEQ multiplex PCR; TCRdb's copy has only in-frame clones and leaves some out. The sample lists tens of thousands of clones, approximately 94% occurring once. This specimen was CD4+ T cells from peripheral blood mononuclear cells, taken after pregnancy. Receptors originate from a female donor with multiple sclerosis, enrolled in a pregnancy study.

The CDR3 DNA reads TGTGCCACCAGCAGAGCCTTTGGACTAGAAAGTTTCACCGGGGAGCTGTTTTTT. As protein: CATSRAFGLESFTGELFF. This sequence joins TRBV15 and TRBJ2-2, with 7 bases fitting TRBD2. Per germline, CDR1 LNHNV and CDR2 YYDKDF (reference sequence). This CDR3 spans 18 amino acids. Trimming at V came to 1 base and at J to 4 bases, leaving 12 bases not matched to a gene.

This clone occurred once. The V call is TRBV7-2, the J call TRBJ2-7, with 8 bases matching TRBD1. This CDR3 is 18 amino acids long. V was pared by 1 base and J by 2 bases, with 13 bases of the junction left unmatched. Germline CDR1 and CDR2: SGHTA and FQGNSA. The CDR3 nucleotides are TGTGCCAGCAGCTTAGAGATAATAGGACAGGGATCTCCCTACGAGCAGTACTTC. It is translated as CASSLEIIGQGSPYEQYF.

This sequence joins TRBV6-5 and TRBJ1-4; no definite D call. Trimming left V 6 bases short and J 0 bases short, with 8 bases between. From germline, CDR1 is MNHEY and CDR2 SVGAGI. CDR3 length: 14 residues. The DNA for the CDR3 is TGTGCCAGCAGGAGGATTGCAACTAATGAAAAACTGTTTTTT. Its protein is CASRRIATNEKLFF.